Sequencing of this T cell receptor (beta chain) was carried out in a study of naive and memory T cell subsets. An equimolar mix of two oligonucleotides served as the beta constant-region primer for TRBC1 and TRBC2. TCRdb recomputed calls from the UMI-ligation and nested PCR reads with MiXCR, one row per CDR3 protein. The sample lists around 29,000 distinct CDR3 sequences; around 10% were seen once. The germline CDR1 and CDR2 sequences are DFQATT and SNEGSKA (reference sequence). CDR3 length: 15 amino acids. V gave up 6 bases and J gave up 4 bases, with 21 bases separating them. This clonotype was detected only a few times. CD45RA-CD27- cells were effector memory; CD45RA+CD27- cells were EMRA.

The sequenced sample consisted of effector memory CD4+ T cells from blood. Subset of the sample: effector memory, CD45RA- CD27-. The receptor was isolated from a human donor in good health. The chain has TRBV20-1 and TRBJ1-1; TRBD1 might be the D (6 bases). The chain's CDR3 is CSAVAQETGFTEAFF. DNA of the CDR3: TGCAGTGCAGTGGCGCAAGAAACAGGGTTCACTGAAGCTTTCTTT.